Listed below are T cell receptor beta chains from one sample, sequenced in a study of cytomegalovirus exposure and HLA in healthy donors. Measured with immunoSEQ multiplex PCR; TCRdb has only the in-frame clones, and not every one. The sample shows under 200,000 clones, more than 75% of them seen only once. Sequenced material: PBMCs. The receptors derive from a girl aged 10-17 years in good health and CMV-seropositive. CDR3s include the opening cysteine and the closing phenylalanine or tryptophan. D genes are given only for firm matches. A row's size may be missing; if present it is once, few, many or a size class.

v_gene	j_gene	d_gene	abundance	CDR3nt	CDR3aa
TRBV28	TRBJ1-2	.	once	TGTGCCAGCAGTTTAATGGGTAGCCCGGCCGCCTATGGCTACACCTTC	CASSLMGSPAAYGYTF
TRBV9	TRBJ2-6	.	.	TGTGCCAGCAGCGGACGCCAAACGGGGGTCTTGTCTGGGGCCAACGTCCTGACTTTC	CASSGRQTGVLSGANVLTF
TRBV11-2	TRBJ2-1	TRBD1	once	TGTGCCAGCAGCTTAGTGCCGGGGACAGGTGCCTACAATGAGCAGTTCTTC	CASSLVPGTGAYNEQFF
TRBV7-2	TRBJ1-2	TRBD1	.	TGTGCCAGCAGCTTAGTAGGACAGGGTGGCGGCTACACCTTC	CASSLVGQGGGYTF
TRBV27	TRBJ1-3	TRBD1	.	TGTGCCAGCAGAGATAGTCCCGGGACAGGATCAGGAAACACCATATATTTT	CASRDSPGTGSGNTIYF
TRBV27	TRBJ2-5	TRBD2	once	TGTGCCAGCAGTGGCGGGACTAGCGGGTCCCAGAAGACCCAGTACTTC	CASSGGTSGSQKTQYF
TRBV19	TRBJ1-2	TRBD1	.	TGTGCCAGTAGTCCCCGGACAGGGCCAGGGTTAGGCTACACCTTC	CASSPRTGPGLGYTF
TRBV27	TRBJ1-1	.	.	TGTGCCAGCAGTTCGACAGGGAACACTGAAGCTTTCTTT	CASSSTGNTEAFF
TRBV5-4	TRBJ2-1	TRBD2	.	TGTGCCAGCAGCTTAGCGGGGGGGGCCAATGAGCAGTTCTTC	CASSLAGGANEQFF
TRBV28	TRBJ1-4	.	.	TGTGCCAGCTATGGCAGGACAGAACTGTTTTTT	CASYGRTELFF
TRBV7-8	TRBJ2-7	TRBD2	.	TGTGCCAGCAGCTTAGGGGGACTAGCGGGAGTCTACGAGCAGTACTTC	CASSLGGLAGVYEQYF
TRBV28	TRBJ1-1	.	.	TGTGCCAGCAGTTTATTATCCATTCGGGGCACTGAAGCTTTCTTT	CASSLLSIRGTEAFF
TRBV25-1	TRBJ2-7	TRBD1	.	TGTGCCAGCAGTGAAGAGGGACAGGGGGGGTACGAGCAGTACTTC	CASSEEGQGGYEQYF
TRBV5-6	TRBJ2-2	.	few	TGTGCCAGCAGCTTATCTATGGGGGCCACCGGGGAGCTGTTTTTT	CASSLSMGATGELFF
TRBV10-3	TRBJ2-1	TRBD1	.	TGTGCCATCAGTGAGTCAGGACAGGGAAGTCGCAATGAGCAGTTCTTC	CAISESGQGSRNEQFF
TRBV5-4	TRBJ2-1	TRBD2	few	TGTGCCAGCAGCACCGTGACTAGCGGGAGTCTAAATGAGCAGTTCTTC	CASSTVTSGSLNEQFF
TRBV21-1	TRBJ2-5	.	.	TGTGCCAGCAGCAAAGACCTAGCGGGAGGTTTGGGAGAGACCCAGTACTTC	CASSKDLAGGLGETQYF
TRBV30	TRBJ2-7	.	.	TGTGCCTGGAGTGTACGAGGATACGAGCAGTACTTC	CAWSVRGYEQYF
TRBV28	TRBJ1-4	TRBD1	.	TGTGCCAGCAGTTACACAGGGGGCGAATGGCTGTTTTTT	CASSYTGGEWLFF
TRBV6-6	TRBJ2-7	TRBD1	once	TGTGCCAGCAGCCCGCCGGGACAGGGGGCCTACGAGCAGTACTTC	CASSPPGQGAYEQYF
TRBV29-1	TRBJ2-3	.	.	TGCAGCGTGGAGGGTACAGATACGCAGTATTTT	CSVEGTDTQYF
TRBV18	TRBJ1-1	TRBD1	.	TGTGCCAGCTCACCCGGGACAGGGGGCGAAGCTTTCTTT	CASSPGTGGEAFF
TRBV9	TRBJ2-7	.	once	TGTGCCAGCAGTGCTAAAGTTCCCACCTACGAGCAGTACTTC	CASSAKVPTYEQYF
TRBV15	TRBJ2-1	TRBD1	few	TGTGCCACCAGCAGAGGGGGACAGGCTCACTACAATGAGCAGTTCTTC	CATSRGGQAHYNEQFF
TRBV27	TRBJ2-7	TRBD2	.	TGTGCCAGCAGTCCCCTAGCGGGAGGGGGAGAGCAGTACTTC	CASSPLAGGGEQYF
TRBV2	TRBJ1-3	.	.	TGTGCCAGCAGGTCGGGGGCTGGAAACACCATATATTTT	CASRSGAGNTIYF
TRBV11-2	TRBJ2-1	TRBD2	once	TGTGCCAGCAGCCTCGGACTAGCGGAGACGGAAGAGCAGTTCTTC	CASSLGLAETEEQFF
TRBV19	TRBJ2-7	.	.	TGTGCCAGTAGTATAGGTGCTAGCGCATCCTACGAGCAGTACTTC	CASSIGASASYEQYF
TRBV6-5	TRBJ1-4	.	.	TGTGCCAGCAGGCAGGGTAGGGAAAAACTGTTTTTT	CASRQGREKLFF
TRBV28	TRBJ2-1	.	.	TGTGCCAGCAGGACCAACAGGGCGGCCTACAATGAGCAGTTCTTC	CASRTNRAAYNEQFF
TRBV7-9	TRBJ1-5	TRBD1	.	TGTGCCAGCAGCTTAGAGGGGGCCGATCAGCCCCAGCATTTT	CASSLEGADQPQHF
TRBV7-9	TRBJ1-4	.	.	TGTGCCAGCAGCCGACTGGAGACGGATGAAAAACTGTTTTTT	CASSRLETDEKLFF
TRBV5-1	TRBJ1-1	TRBD1	.	TGCGCCAGCAGCCTAGATTACCGGGACAGGGCAATGAACACTGAAGCTTTCTTT	CASSLDYRDRAMNTEAFF
TRBV21-1	TRBJ2-7	.	once	TGTGCCAGCAGCAAAGATCATTTTGTTAAGCTGTACGAGCAGTACTTC	CASSKDHFVKLYEQYF
TRBV25-1	TRBJ2-2	TRBD2	.	TGTGCCAGCAGTGAACTAGCGGGCGCCGGGGAGCTGTTTTTT	CASSELAGAGELFF
TRBV5-1	TRBJ1-1	.	once	TGCGCCAGCAGCTTGAGGGTCGGGGGTGCTAACACTGAAGCTTTCTTT	CASSLRVGGANTEAFF
TRBV2	TRBJ1-4	.	.	TGTGCCAGCAGGCCCAGGGGCACTAATGAAAAACTGTTTTTT	CASRPRGTNEKLFF
TRBV28	TRBJ2-1	TRBD2	.	TGTGCCAGCAGTCAGCGGGAGGAGGGTGAGCAGTTCTTC	CASSQREEGEQFF
TRBV28	TRBJ1-1	.	.	TGTGCCAGCAGAGCAATGAACACTGAAGCTTTCTTT	CASRAMNTEAFF
TRBV7-2	TRBJ2-7	.	.	TGTGCCAGCAGCTCCAGGCTTAAAAACTACGAGCAGTACTTC	CASSSRLKNYEQYF
TRBV2	TRBJ2-7	TRBD2	.	TGTGCCAGCGGTAAGACTAGCGGTGGGTACGAGCAGTACTTC	CASGKTSGGYEQYF
TRBV28	TRBJ1-1	.	.	TGTGCCAGTCACGGGGTGCAGTTCACTGAAGCTTTCTTT	CASHGVQFTEAFF
TRBV5-1	TRBJ2-1	TRBD2	few	TGCGCCAGCAGCGCCGGGGCCGCGGGGGGCGTTTACAATGAGCAGTTCTTC	CASSAGAAGGVYNEQFF
TRBV4-3	TRBJ2-7	TRBD1	.	TGCGCCAGCAGCCAGGGGACAGGGTTCTACGAGCAGTACTTC	CASSQGTGFYEQYF
TRBV25-1	TRBJ2-7	.	.	TGTGCCAGAGATGGGACTTTGAGCTCCTACGAGCAGTACTTC	CARDGTLSSYEQYF
TRBV29-1	TRBJ2-7	TRBD1	few	TGCAGCGTTGAATTCGGACAGGAGACCTACGAGCAGTACTTC	CSVEFGQETYEQYF
TRBV11-2	TRBJ2-7	TRBD2	few	TGTGCCAGCAACATAGCGGGACCAGCCTACGAGCAGTACTTC	CASNIAGPAYEQYF
TRBV4-2	TRBJ1-1	TRBD1	.	TGTGCCAGCAGCCAACGAGACAGGGGAGGCACTGAAGCTTTCTTT	CASSQRDRGGTEAFF
TRBV7-8	TRBJ2-7	.	.	TGTGCCAGCAGCTTAGCGCCTACAGACTACGAGCAGTACTTC	CASSLAPTDYEQYF
TRBV7-3	TRBJ2-1	TRBD2	few	TGTGCCAGCAGCGATAGCGGGGGGGCCGGGTTTGAGCAGTTCTTC	CASSDSGGAGFEQFF
TRBV4-1	TRBJ2-7	.	.	TGCGCCAGCAGCTCTTCTATCGTCTACGAGCAGTACTTC	CASSSSIVYEQYF
TRBV18	TRBJ2-6	TRBD1	.	TGTGCCAGCTCTCAAACGGGACAGGGAGCCGCCGGGGCCAACGTCCTGACTTTC	CASSQTGQGAAGANVLTF
TRBV27	TRBJ2-7	.	once	TGTGCCAGCAGTTTGTTGGGGGCACCCTACGAGCAGTACTTC	CASSLLGAPYEQYF
TRBV5-8	TRBJ1-2	TRBD1	.	TGTGCCAGCAGCTCCTCCGGGACAGAGAACGCTAACTATGGCTACACCTTC	CASSSSGTENANYGYTF
TRBV2	TRBJ1-5	.	.	TGTGCCAGCAGTTCTCCGGGACTCGGTTCGGGGCCCCAGCATTTT	CASSSPGLGSGPQHF
TRBV7-3	TRBJ2-5	TRBD1	.	TGTGCCAGCAGCTACGGACAGGGAGAGACCCAGTACTTC	CASSYGQGETQYF
TRBV18	TRBJ1-1	.	.	TGTGCCAGCTCGTCCTTGGGGAGAAACACTGAAGCTTTCTTT	CASSSLGRNTEAFF
TRBV27	TRBJ2-5	TRBD2	few	TGTGCCAGCAGTTTAATCTTAGCGGGGGCACAAGAGACCCAGTACTTC	CASSLILAGAQETQYF
TRBV2	TRBJ1-2	TRBD1	once	TGTGCCAGCAGATTGACAGGGGCGGGCTATGGCTACACCTTC	CASRLTGAGYGYTF
TRBV6-1	TRBJ2-2	.	few	TGTGCCAGCAGTACCACACGAAACACCGGGGAGCTGTTTTTT	CASSTTRNTGELFF